What follows is one T cell receptor (beta chain) and its context. Its antigen is undetermined. These data belong to a study of PD-1 blockade in classical Hodgkin lymphoma. Time point given: cycle 4 day 1 (C4D1), after six to seven weeks of nivolumab. All patients experienced relapse after autologous stem cell transplantation, and brentuximab vedotin exposure was variable. Repertoires were generated with immunoSEQ multiplex PCR, while TCRdb's copy carries only in-frame clones and drops some. This table has more than 95,000 clones, around nine tenths appearing once. Trimming shortened V by 4 bases and J by 7 bases, and 17 bases separated the two germline ends. Germline lookup yields CDR1 MNHEY and CDR2 SMNVEV (reference sequence). The CDR3 totals 15 residues. General observations from the study: Baseline TCR diversity was reportedly lower in newly diagnosed patients than healthy donors. Compared with baseline, CD4+ but not CD8+ TCR diversity had risen significantly by C4D1.

Here the sequenced sample was peripheral blood mononuclear cells (PBMCs), taken before the fourth cycle of nivolumab. The TCR comes from a human donor with classical Hodgkin lymphoma. The chain has TRBV27 and TRBJ1-5, with D possibly TRBD1 on 5 matching bases. The CDR3 loop is CASSSWAGGRQPQHF. The CDR3 DNA follows: TGTGCCAGCAGTTCCTGGGCCGGGGGTAGGCAGCCCCAGCATTTT.